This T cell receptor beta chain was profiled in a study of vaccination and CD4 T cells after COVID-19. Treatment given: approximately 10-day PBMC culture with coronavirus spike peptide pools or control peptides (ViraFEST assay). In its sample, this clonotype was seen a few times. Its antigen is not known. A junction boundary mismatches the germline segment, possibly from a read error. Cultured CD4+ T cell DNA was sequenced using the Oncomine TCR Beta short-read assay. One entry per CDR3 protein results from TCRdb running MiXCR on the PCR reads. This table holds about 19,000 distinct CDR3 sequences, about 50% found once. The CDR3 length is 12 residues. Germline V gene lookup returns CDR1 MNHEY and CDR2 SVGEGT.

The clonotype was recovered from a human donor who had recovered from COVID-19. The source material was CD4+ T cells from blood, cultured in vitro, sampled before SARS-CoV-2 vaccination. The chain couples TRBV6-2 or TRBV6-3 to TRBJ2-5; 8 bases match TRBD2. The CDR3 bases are TGTGCCAGCGGTTACACGGGAGGGGGCCAGTACTTC. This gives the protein CASGYTGGGQYF.